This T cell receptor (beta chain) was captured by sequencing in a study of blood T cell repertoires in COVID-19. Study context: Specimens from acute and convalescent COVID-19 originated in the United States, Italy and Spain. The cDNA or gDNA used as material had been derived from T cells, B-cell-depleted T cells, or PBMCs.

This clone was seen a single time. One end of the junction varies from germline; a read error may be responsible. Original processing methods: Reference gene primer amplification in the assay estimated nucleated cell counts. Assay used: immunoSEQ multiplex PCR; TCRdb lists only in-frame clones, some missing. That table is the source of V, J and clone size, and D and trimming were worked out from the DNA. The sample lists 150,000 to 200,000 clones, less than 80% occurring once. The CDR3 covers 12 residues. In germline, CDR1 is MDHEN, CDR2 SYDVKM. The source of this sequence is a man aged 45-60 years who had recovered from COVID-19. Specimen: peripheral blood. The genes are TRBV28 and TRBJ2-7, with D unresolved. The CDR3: CASSLSSSEQYF. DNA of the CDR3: TGTGCCAGCAGTTTGAGCTCCTCCGAGCAGTACTTC.